This T cell receptor (beta chain) derives from a study of blood T cell dynamics during melanoma immunotherapy. The data were produced by immunoSEQ multiplex PCR, yet TCRdb's version contains in-frame clones alone and is incomplete. The data contain around 15,000 clones, 92% of them singletons. The ends were cut back, 0 bases at V and 0 bases at J, with 15 bases in the middle. The CDR3 has 18 amino acids. Germline-derived CDR1 and CDR2 are LNHDA and SQIVND (reference sequence). Time point reported: week 3, after first cycle of checkpoint inhibitor. Disease control meant complete response, partial response or stable disease at 12 weeks.

This TCR came from a human donor with melanoma. This specimen was blood, taken from a patient treated with checkpoint blockade. The rearrangement uses TRBV19 and TRBJ1-5; possible D gene TRBD1, 6 bases. This CDR3 is CASSIDPWTDYSNQPQHF. In nucleotides, the CDR3 is TGTGCCAGTAGTATAGATCCATGGACAGACTATAGCAATCAGCCCCAGCATTTT.